This T cell receptor beta chain was sequenced during a study of T cell responses to AZD1222 COVID-19 vaccine. Study background: Analyses pooled second doses at about 4 or about 12 weeks.

This CDR3 contains 17 residues. The germline gives CDR1 MGHRA, CDR2 YSYEKL. V lost 3 bases and J lost 0, with 15 bases in between. Comments on this clone: Its antigen is undetermined.

Repertoires were generated with immunoSEQ multiplex PCR, while TCRdb's copy carries only in-frame clones and drops some. Found here are roughly 190,000 clones, roughly 93% of them singletons; the top ten hold roughly 0.99%. Study-wide points: No day 14 peak samples; only post-peak repertoires were characterized. Donors were largely white British and mainly female; clonal diversity was possibly underestimated. Spike-specific TCR breadth rose after two AZD1222 doses, and depth rose as well.

The receptor was derived from an adult in good health. The chain employs TRBV4-1 and TRBJ1-3; no reliable D call. This specimen was peripheral blood, taken on day 0 of AZD1222 vaccination. This chain's CDR3 is CASSHLRTAGSGNTIYF. As DNA, the CDR3 is TGCGCCAGCAGCCACCTAAGGACCGCCGGCTCTGGAAACACCATATATTTT.